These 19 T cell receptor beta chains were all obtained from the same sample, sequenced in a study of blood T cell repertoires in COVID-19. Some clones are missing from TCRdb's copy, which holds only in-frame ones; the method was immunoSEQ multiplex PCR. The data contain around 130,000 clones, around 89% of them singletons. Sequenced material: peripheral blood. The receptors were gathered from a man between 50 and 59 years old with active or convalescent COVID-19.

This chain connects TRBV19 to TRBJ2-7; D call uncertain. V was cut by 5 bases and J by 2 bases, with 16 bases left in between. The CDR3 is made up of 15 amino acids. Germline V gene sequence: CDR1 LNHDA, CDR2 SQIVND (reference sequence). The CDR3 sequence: CASSLWSSTTYEQYF. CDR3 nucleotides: TGTGCCAGTAGTCTTTGGTCAAGTACAACCTACGAGCAGTACTTC.

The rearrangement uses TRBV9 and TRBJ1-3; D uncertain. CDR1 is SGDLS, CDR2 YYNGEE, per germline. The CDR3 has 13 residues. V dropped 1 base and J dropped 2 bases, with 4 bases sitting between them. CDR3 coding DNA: TGTGCCAGCAGCGTATTCGCTGGAAACACCATATATTTT. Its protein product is CASSVFAGNTIYF.

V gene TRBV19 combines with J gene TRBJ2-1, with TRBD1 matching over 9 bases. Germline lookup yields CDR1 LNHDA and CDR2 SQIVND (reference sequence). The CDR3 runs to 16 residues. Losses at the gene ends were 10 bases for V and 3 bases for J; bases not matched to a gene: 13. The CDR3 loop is CATSGTGLLYYNEQFF. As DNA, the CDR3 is TGTGCCACCTCCGGGACAGGGCTGCTTTACTACAATGAGCAGTTCTTC. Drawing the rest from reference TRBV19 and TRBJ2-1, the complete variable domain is DGGITQSPKYLFRKEGQNVTLSCEQNLNHDAMYWYRQDPGQGLRLIYYSQIVNDFQKGDIAEGYSVSREKKESFPLTVTSAQKNPTAFYLCATSGTGLLYYNEQFFGPGTRLTVL.

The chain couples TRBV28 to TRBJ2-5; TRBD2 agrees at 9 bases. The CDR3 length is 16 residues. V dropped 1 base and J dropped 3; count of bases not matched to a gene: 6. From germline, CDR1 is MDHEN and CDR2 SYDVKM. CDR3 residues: CASSLYVAGDEETQYF. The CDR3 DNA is TGTGCCAGCAGTTTATATGTAGCGGGAGACGAAGAGACCCAGTACTTC.

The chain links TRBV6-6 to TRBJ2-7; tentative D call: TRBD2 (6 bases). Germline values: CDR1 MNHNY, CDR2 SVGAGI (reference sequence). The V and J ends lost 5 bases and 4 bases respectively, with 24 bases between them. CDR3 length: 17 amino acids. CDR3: CASSRSFGVREAYEQYF. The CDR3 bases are TGTGCCAGCAGTCGATCTTTTGGGGTCAGGGAGGCTTACGAGCAGTACTTC.

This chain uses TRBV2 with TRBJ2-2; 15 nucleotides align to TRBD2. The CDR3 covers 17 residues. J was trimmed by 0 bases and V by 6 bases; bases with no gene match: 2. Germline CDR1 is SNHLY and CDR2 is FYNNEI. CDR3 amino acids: CASRGLAGGPNTGELFF. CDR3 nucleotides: TGTGCCAGCAGGGGACTAGCGGGGGGCCCGAACACCGGGGAGCTGTTTTTT.

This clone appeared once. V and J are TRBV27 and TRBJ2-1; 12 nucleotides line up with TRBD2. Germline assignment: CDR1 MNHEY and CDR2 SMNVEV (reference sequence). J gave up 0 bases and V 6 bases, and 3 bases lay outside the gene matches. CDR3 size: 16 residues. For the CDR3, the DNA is TGTGCCAGCAGACTGACTAGCGGGAGCTCCTACAATGAGCAGTTCTTC. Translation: CASRLTSGSSYNEQFF.

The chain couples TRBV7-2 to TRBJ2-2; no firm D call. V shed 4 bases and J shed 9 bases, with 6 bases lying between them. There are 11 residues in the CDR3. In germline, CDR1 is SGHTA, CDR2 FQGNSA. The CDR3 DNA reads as TGTGCCAGCAGCTCTATTTGGGAGCTGTTTTTT. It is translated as CASSSIWELFF.

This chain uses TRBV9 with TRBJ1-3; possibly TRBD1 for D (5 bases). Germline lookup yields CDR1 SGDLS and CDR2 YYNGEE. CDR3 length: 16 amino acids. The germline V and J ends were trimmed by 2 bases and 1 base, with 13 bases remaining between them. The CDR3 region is CASSVLSGGSGNTIYF. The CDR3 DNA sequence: TGTGCCAGCAGCGTGCTATCGGGGGGATCTGGAAACACCATATATTTT.

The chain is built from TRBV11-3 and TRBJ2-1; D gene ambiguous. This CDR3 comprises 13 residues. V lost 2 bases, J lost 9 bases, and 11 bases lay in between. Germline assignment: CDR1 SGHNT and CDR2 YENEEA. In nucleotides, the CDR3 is TGTGCCAGCAGCTTAAGAGGATTGGGTGAGCAGTTCTTC. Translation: CASSLRGLGEQFF.

The DNA for the CDR3 is TGCAGCGTTGACAGGGGAGGGAATGAGCAGTTCTTC. Translated: CSVDRGGNEQFF. The gene calls are TRBV29-1 and TRBJ2-1, with D perhaps TRBD2 (7 bases). Germline V CDR1 and CDR2: SQVTM, ANQGSEA. The CDR3 runs to 12 residues. Trimming stripped 3 bases from V and 7 bases from J, with 10 bases between.

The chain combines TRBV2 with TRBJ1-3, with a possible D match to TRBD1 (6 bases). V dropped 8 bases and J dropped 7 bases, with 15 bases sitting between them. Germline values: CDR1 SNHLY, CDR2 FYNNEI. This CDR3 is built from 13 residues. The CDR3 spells CASAWTVRNTIYF. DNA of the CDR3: TGTGCCAGCGCGTGGACAGTGAGGAACACCATATATTTT. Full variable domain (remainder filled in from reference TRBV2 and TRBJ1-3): EPEVTQTPSHQVTQMGQEVILRCVPISNHLYFYWYRQILGQKVEFLVSFYNNEISEKSEIFDDQFSVERPDGSNFTLKIRSTKLEDSAMYFCASAWTVRNTIYFGEGSWLTVV.

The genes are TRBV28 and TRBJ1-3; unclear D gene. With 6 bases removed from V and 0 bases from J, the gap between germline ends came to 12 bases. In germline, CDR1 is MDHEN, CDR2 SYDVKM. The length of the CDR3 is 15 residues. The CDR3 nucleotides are TGTGCCAGCAGCCAATTCCGGTCCTCTGGAAACACCATATATTTT. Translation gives CASSQFRSSGNTIYF.

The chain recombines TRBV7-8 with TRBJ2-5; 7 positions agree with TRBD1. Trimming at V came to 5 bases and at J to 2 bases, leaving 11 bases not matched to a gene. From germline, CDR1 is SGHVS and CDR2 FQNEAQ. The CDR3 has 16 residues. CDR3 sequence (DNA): TGTGCCAGCAGCCCAACAGGGGCGCCGCAACAAGAGACCCAGTACTTC. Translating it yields CASSPTGAPQQETQYF.

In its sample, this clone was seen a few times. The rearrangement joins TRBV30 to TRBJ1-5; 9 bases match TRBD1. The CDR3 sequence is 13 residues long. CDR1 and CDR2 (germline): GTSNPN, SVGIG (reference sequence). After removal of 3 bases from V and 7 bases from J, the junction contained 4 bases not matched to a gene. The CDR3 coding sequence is TGTGCCTGGAGCCGGGACAGGGACCAGCCCCAGCATTTT. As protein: CAWSRDRDQPQHF.

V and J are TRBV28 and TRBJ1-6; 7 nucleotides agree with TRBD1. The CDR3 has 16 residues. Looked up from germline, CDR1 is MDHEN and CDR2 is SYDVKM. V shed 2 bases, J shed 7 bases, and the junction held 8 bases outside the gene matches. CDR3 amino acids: CASSLGSGTVNSPLHF. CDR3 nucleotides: TGTGCCAGCAGTTTAGGTTCGGGGACAGTAAATTCACCCCTCCACTTT.

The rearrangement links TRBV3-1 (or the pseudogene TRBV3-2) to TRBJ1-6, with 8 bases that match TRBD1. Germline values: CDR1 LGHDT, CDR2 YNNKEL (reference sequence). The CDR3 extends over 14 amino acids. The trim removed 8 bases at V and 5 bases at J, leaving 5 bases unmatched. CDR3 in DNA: TGTGCCAGCCGGACAGGGATGAATAATTCACCCCTCCACTTT. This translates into CASRTGMNNSPLHF.

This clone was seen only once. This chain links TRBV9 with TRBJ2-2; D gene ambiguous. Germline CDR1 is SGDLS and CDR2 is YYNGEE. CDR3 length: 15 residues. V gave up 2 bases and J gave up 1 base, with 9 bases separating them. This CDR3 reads CASSVKPGNTGELFF. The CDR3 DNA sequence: TGTGCCAGCAGCGTGAAGCCAGGGAACACCGGGGAGCTGTTTTTT. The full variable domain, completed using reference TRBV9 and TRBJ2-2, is DSGVTQTPKHLITATGQRVTLRCSPRSGDLSVYWYQQSLDQGLQFLIQYYNGEERAKGNILERFSAQQFPDLHSELNLSSLELGDSALYFCASSVKPGNTGELFFGEGSRLTVL.

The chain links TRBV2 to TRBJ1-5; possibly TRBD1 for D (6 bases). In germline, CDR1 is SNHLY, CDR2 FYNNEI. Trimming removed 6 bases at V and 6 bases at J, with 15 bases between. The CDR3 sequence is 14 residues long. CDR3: CASSPDSPRQPQHF. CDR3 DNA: TGTGCCAGCAGCCCGGACAGTCCTCGTCAGCCCCAGCATTTT.